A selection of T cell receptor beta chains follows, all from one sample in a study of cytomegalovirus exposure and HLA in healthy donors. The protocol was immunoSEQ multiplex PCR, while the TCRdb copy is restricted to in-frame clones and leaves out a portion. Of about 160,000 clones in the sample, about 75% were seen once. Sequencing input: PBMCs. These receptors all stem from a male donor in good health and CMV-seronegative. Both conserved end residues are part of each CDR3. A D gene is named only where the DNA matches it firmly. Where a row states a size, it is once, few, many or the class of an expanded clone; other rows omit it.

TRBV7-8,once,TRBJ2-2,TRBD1,CASSLGQGVETGELFF,TGTGCCAGCAGCCTGGGACAGGGAGTAGAAACCGGGGAGCTGTTTTTT
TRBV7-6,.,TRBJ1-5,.,CASSLLGGGNQPQHF,TGTGCCAGCAGCTTACTCGGCGGGGGCAATCAGCCCCAGCATTTT
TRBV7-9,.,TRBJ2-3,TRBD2,CASSLGLAGGRDTQYF,TGTGCCAGCAGCTTGGGGCTAGCGGGAGGTCGGGATACGCAGTATTTT
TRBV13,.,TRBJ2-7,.,CASSASGRRTYEQYF,TGTGCCAGCAGCGCGAGCGGCCGGCGCACCTACGAGCAGTACTTC
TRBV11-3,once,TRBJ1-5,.,CASSLDLRPGACNQPQHF,TGTGCCAGCAGCTTAGATCTAAGGCCAGGGGCCTGCAATCAGCCCCAGCATTTT
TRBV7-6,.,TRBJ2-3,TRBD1,CASSSGGFSTDTQYF,TGTGCCAGCAGCTCAGGGGGATTTAGCACAGATACGCAGTATTTT
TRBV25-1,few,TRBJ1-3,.,CASSESGGPGGNTIYF,TGTGCCAGCAGTGAATCGGGGGGGCCGGGTGGAAACACCATATATTTT
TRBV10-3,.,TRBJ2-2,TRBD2,CAISVLERGGRNTGELFF,TGTGCCATCAGTGTTCTGGAGCGGGGGGGACGGAACACCGGGGAGCTGTTTTTT
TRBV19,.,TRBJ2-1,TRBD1,CASEPRGQDPYNEQFF,TGTGCCAGTGAACCCAGGGGGCAGGATCCCTACAATGAGCAGTTCTTC
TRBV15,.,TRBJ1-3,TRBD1,CATSRDLRDRTHSGNTIYF,TGTGCCACCAGCAGAGATCTTCGGGACAGGACCCACTCTGGAAACACCATATATTTT
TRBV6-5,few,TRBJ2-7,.,CASSYSRSGSYEQYF,TGTGCCAGCAGTTACTCTAGGTCAGGATCCTACGAGCAGTACTTC
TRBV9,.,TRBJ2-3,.,CASSVATPDTQYF,TGTGCCAGCAGCGTAGCTACTCCAGATACGCAGTATTTT
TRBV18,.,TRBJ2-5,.,CASSLSGDWETQYF,TGTGCCAGCTCACTTTCAGGGGATTGGGAGACCCAGTACTTC
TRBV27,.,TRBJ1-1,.,CASSLWRGTEAFF,TGTGCCAGCAGTTTGTGGAGAGGCACTGAAGCTTTCTTT
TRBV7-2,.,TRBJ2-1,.,CASSLGPRSYNEQFF,TGTGCCAGCAGCTTAGGGCCCCGCTCCTACAATGAGCAGTTCTTC
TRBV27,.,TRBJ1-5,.,CASRLVGTSSNQPQHF,TGTGCCAGCAGACTCGTCGGGACAAGCAGCAATCAGCCCCAGCATTTT
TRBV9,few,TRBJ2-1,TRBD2,CASSALFGGAPYNEQFF,TGTGCCAGCAGCGCACTGTTCGGGGGGGCCCCCTACAATGAGCAGTTCTTC
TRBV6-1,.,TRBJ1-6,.,CASRTPSSYNSPLHF,TGTGCCAGCAGGACCCCTAGCTCCTATAATTCACCCCTCCACTTT
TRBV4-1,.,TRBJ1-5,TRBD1,CASSPGQGPYSNQPQHF,TGCGCCAGCAGCCCGGGACAGGGCCCTTATAGCAATCAGCCCCAGCATTTT
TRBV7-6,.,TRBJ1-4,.,CASSLGFGAQGEKLFF,TGTGCCAGCAGCTTAGGGTTCGGGGCGCAGGGGGAAAAACTGTTTTTT
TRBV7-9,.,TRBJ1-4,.,CSSSPTDGANEKLFF,TGTTCCAGCAGCCCGACAGATGGGGCTAATGAAAAACTGTTTTTT
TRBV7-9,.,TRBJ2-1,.,CASSLVRGEQFF,TGTGCCAGCAGCTTAGTCAGGGGTGAGCAGTTCTTC
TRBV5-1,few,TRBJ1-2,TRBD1,CASSYWTGGGEGYTF,TGCGCCAGCAGTTACTGGACAGGTGGAGGAGAAGGCTACACCTTC
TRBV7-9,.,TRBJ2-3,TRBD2,CASSLVRGSTDTQYF,TGTGCCAGCAGCTTAGTGCGGGGGAGCACAGATACGCAGTATTTT
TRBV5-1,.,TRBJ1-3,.,CASSSTASGNTIYF,TGCGCCAGCAGCTCGACAGCCTCTGGAAACACCATATATTTT
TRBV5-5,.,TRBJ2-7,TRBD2,CASSPAGTTHYEQYF,TGTGCCAGCAGCCCCGCCGGGACTACCCACTACGAGCAGTACTTC
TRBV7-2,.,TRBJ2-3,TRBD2,CASRAGGKPDTQYF,TGTGCCAGCAGGGCGGGAGGGAAGCCAGATACGCAGTATTTT
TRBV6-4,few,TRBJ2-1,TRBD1,CASSGTGAGYNEQFF,TGTGCCAGCAGCGGAACAGGGGCGGGCTACAATGAGCAGTTCTTC
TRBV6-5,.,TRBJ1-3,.,CASSYSTATPGNTIYF,TGTGCCAGCAGTTACTCGACAGCAACACCCGGAAACACCATATATTTT
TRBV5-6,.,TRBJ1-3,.,CASSFQGISGNTIYF,TGTGCCAGCAGCTTTCAGGGGATCTCTGGAAACACCATATATTTT
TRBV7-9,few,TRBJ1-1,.,CASSSRQNTEAFF,TGTGCCAGCAGCTCTCGACAGAACACTGAAGCTTTCTTT
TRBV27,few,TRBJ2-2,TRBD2,CASSSGTSGSTGELFF,TGTGCCAGCAGTTCGGGGACTAGCGGGAGCACCGGGGAGCTGTTTTTT
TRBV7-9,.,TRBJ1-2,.,CASSLAGTQYGYTF,TGTGCCAGCAGCTTAGCGGGGACACAGTATGGCTACACCTTC
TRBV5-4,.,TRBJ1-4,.,CASSSTTGPLNEKLFF,TGTGCCAGCAGCTCTACGACAGGCCCTCTTAATGAAAAACTGTTTTTT
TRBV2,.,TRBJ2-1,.,CASSVQGSNEQFF,TGTGCCAGCAGCGTACAGGGATCGAATGAGCAGTTCTTC
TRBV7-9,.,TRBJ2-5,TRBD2,CASSRTSDEETQYF,TGTGCCAGCAGCCGTACTAGCGATGAAGAGACCCAGTACTTC
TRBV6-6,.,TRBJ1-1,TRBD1,CASSWPGQGRTEAFF,TGTGCCAGCAGTTGGCCGGGACAGGGGCGCACTGAAGCTTTCTTT
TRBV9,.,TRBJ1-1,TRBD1,CASSPRQGENTEAFF,TGTGCCAGCAGCCCGCGACAGGGGGAGAACACTGAAGCTTTCTTT
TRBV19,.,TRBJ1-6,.,CASSRREGSTLHF,TGTGCCAGTAGTAGGAGGGAGGGGAGCACCCTCCACTTT
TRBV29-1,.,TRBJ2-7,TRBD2,CSVDGYGGSYEQYF,TGCAGCGTCGACGGGTACGGGGGGAGCTACGAGCAGTACTTC
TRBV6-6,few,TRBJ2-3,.,CASQREGADTQYF,TGTGCCAGCCAAAGGGAGGGGGCAGATACGCAGTATTTT
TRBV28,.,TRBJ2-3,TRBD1,CASVGWEKGTVTDTQYF,TGTGCCAGCGTAGGCTGGGAGAAGGGGACAGTCACAGATACGCAGTATTTT
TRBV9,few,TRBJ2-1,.,CASSDHAGLPAYNEQFF,TGTGCCAGCAGCGACCACGCGGGACTCCCAGCCTACAATGAGCAGTTCTTC
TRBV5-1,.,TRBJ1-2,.,CASSLDVGGAWGYTF,TGCGCCAGCAGCTTGGACGTTGGCGGGGCTTGGGGCTACACCTTC
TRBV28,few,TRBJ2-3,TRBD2,CASSNPRLAGLQRTQYF,TGTGCCAGCAGCAACCCCCGACTAGCGGGACTCCAACGTACGCAGTATTTT
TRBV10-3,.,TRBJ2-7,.,CAISDGYYEQYF,TGTGCCATCAGTGACGGGTACTACGAGCAGTACTTC
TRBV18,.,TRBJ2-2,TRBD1,CASPGQGRGGELFF,TGTGCCAGCCCAGGACAGGGCAGAGGCGGGGAGCTGTTTTTT
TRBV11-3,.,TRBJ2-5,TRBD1,CASSSGGGETQYF,TGTGCCAGCAGTTCAGGGGGCGGGGAGACCCAGTACTTC
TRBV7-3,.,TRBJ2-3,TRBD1,CASSSSGTGADTQYF,TGTGCCAGCAGCTCGTCCGGGACAGGGGCAGATACGCAGTATTTT